This record looks at one T cell receptor beta chain sequence and its context. The antigen remains unidentified. The CDR3 runs 14 residues. The V gene's germline CDR1 is SEHNR and CDR2 FQNEAQ (reference sequence). V lost 5 bases and J lost 2, with 12 bases in between. This entry belongs to a study of cytomegalovirus exposure and HLA in healthy donors. Whole-study results and caveats: Earlier analysis yielded a pattern in which most TCR beta V segments were productive about 90% or about 30% of the time. In the analysis, some V segments, TRBV6-2 and TRBV6-3 included, were excluded as indistinguishable.

The primer mix had 60 Vbeta and 13 Jbeta primers. TCRdb's table, derived via immunoSEQ multiplex PCR, lists solely in-frame clones and lacks some. Among some 130,000 clones listed, nearly 80% were seen once. The sequenced sample was PBMCs. The TCR comes from a male donor in good health and CMV-seronegative. V is TRBV7-9 and J is TRBJ1-1; D is unclear. The CDR3 here is CASSQIDTNTEAFF. For the CDR3, the DNA is TGTGCCAGCAGCCAGATTGACACAAACACTGAAGCTTTCTTT.